This T cell receptor beta chain derives from a study of blood T cell repertoires in COVID-19. Trimming removed 3 bases from V and 4 bases from J, with 9 bases in between. The length of the CDR3 is 14 residues. CDR1 is MGHDK, CDR2 SYGVNS, per germline. The repertoire was sequenced with immunoSEQ multiplex PCR; TCRdb's copy has only in-frame clones and lacks some. The table has about 200,000 clones, roughly 76% seen once. The sample comprised peripheral blood. This clonotype originated in a human donor in a cohort sampled during active COVID-19. V gene TRBV25-1 combines with J gene TRBJ1-4, with D unresolved. The CDR3 sequence: CASSDSRYNEKLFF. CDR3 nucleotides: TGTGCCAGCAGTGACAGCAGGTATAATGAAAAACTGTTTTTT.